The 29 T cell receptor beta chains below were found in one sample sequenced in a study of cytomegalovirus exposure and HLA in healthy donors. Clones were sequenced by immunoSEQ multiplex PCR, and TCRdb holds only the in-frame ones, with some missing. This table holds around 52,000 clones, approximately 88% found once. The material sequenced was PBMCs. The receptors originated from a woman aged 25 to 39 in good health and CMV-seronegative.

In this sample, this clone turned up a few times. The chain couples TRBV28 to TRBJ2-3; 8 bases line up with TRBD1. Trimming took 6 bases from V and 5 from J; bases not matched to a gene: 10. This CDR3 has 15 residues. Germline values: CDR1 MDHEN, CDR2 SYDVKM. The CDR3 is CASRGRGREIDTQYF. The CDR3 nucleotides read TGTGCCAGCAGGGGCAGGGGGCGCGAGATAGATACGCAGTATTTT.

This chain uses TRBV18 with TRBJ2-7; maybe TRBD1 (5 bases). Germline V gives CDR1 KGHSH, CDR2 LQKENI. Trimming removed 3 bases at V and 4 bases at J, with 13 bases between. The CDR3 covers 14 residues. This chain's CDR3 is CASSPGAIGYEQYF. CDR3 DNA sequence: TGTGCCAGCTCACCTGGGGCAATAGGGTACGAGCAGTACTTC. Complete variable domain (other parts from reference TRBV18 and TRBJ2-7): NAGVMQNPRHLVRRRGQEARLRCSPMKGHSHVYWYRQLPEEGLKFMVYLQKENIIDESGMPKERFSAEFPKEGPSILRIQQVVRGDSAAYFCASSPGAIGYEQYFGPGTRLTVT.

The V gene is TRBV2, the J gene TRBJ1-1; TRBD1 might be the D (5 bases). From germline, CDR1 is SNHLY and CDR2 FYNNEI. Trimming shortened V by 5 bases and J by 4 bases, and 14 bases separated the two germline ends. The CDR3 is 14 amino acids. The CDR3 sequence is CASSPSVGGTEAFF. In DNA, the CDR3 is TGTGCCAGCAGTCCATCAGTCGGGGGCACTGAAGCTTTCTTT.

This rearrangement joins TRBV6-5 to TRBJ2-1; the match to TRBD2 covers 7 bases. After removal of 3 bases from V and 7 bases from J, the junction contained 9 bases not matched to a gene. The CDR3 has 15 amino acids. Germline V lookup: CDR1 MNHEY, CDR2 SVGAGI. CDR3 protein: CASSYGGSPRNEQFF. The CDR3 coding sequence is TGTGCCAGCAGTTATGGCGGGAGCCCACGTAATGAGCAGTTCTTC.

The sample holds a few counts of this clone. The chain recombines TRBV15 with TRBJ2-3; 7 bases fit TRBD2. J was trimmed by 3 bases and V by 3 bases; bases with no gene match: 3. Germline CDR1 and CDR2: LNHNV and YYDKDF (reference sequence). CDR3 length: 14 amino acids. The CDR3 sequence: CATSRGTKTDTQYF. CDR3 DNA sequence: TGTGCCACCAGCAGGGGGACTAAAACAGATACGCAGTATTTT.

The J gene is TRBJ2-1, the V gene TRBV27, with 14 bases that match TRBD2. Germline V gene data show CDR1 as MNHEY and CDR2 as SMNVEV (reference sequence). The CDR3 runs to 15 residues. Losses at the gene ends were 2 bases for V and 8 bases for J; bases not matched to a gene: 2. Here the CDR3 DNA reads TGTGCCAGCAGTTTAGGGACTAGCGGGAGCCATGAGCAGTTCTTC. Amino acids: CASSLGTSGSHEQFF.

This clone has a count of ten or more. The chain employs TRBV6-1 and TRBJ2-1; 10 bases are shared with TRBD2. Germline V gene lookup returns CDR1 MNHNS and CDR2 SASEGT. V lost 2 bases, J lost 6 bases, and 7 bases stayed unmatched. CDR3 length equals 16 residues. Here the CDR3 reads CASSESSGRGGNEQFF. CDR3 bases: TGTGCCAGCAGTGAATCAAGCGGGAGGGGTGGCAATGAGCAGTTCTTC.

This clone was seen a single time. V gene TRBV15 combines with J gene TRBJ2-7; 10 bases are a match to TRBD2. With V trimmed by 5 bases and J by 2 bases, 6 bases remained unmatched. The CDR3 contains 15 residues. Germline V gene lookup returns CDR1 LNHNV and CDR2 YYDKDF (reference sequence). The CDR3 protein is CATSGGLAITYEQYF. Here the CDR3 DNA reads TGTGCCACCAGCGGGGGACTAGCGATTACCTACGAGCAGTACTTC.

The CDR3 protein is CSGTQGTGTYEQYF. CDR3 nucleotides: TGCAGCGGGACTCAGGGGACAGGTACCTACGAGCAGTACTTC. The chain links TRBV29-1 to TRBJ2-7, with 8 bases identical to TRBD1. V lost 7 bases and J lost 2; bases outside the gene matches: 10. Germline CDR1 SQVTM, CDR2 ANQGSEA. This CDR3 region has 14 residues.

This clone was seen a single time. As DNA, the CDR3 is TGTGCCAGCAGCGGCGGGCCAACCACTGAAGCTTTCTTT. Translating gives CASSGGPTTEAFF. V gene TRBV7-2 combines with J gene TRBJ1-1; D uncertain. CDR1 and CDR2 from the germline V gene are SGHTA and FQGNSA. Trimming took off 5 bases at V and 4 bases at J, with 11 bases between the two ends. CDR3 size: 13 residues.

The V and J genes are TRBV9 and TRBJ2-1; D gene uncertain. This CDR3 region has 15 residues. The germline V and J ends were trimmed by 0 bases and 5 bases, with 12 bases remaining between them. The V gene's germline CDR1 is SGDLS and CDR2 YYNGEE. The CDR3 sequence is CASSVGMNSHNEQFF. The CDR3 nucleotides read TGTGCCAGCAGCGTAGGAATGAACAGCCACAATGAGCAGTTCTTC.

V is TRBV29-1 and J is TRBJ2-1, with 7 bases matching TRBD2. In germline, CDR1 is SQVTM, CDR2 ANQGSEA. The CDR3 consists of 12 residues. Unmatched junction bases numbered 3, after V lost 1 base and J lost 9 bases. The CDR3 here is CSVEGTSSEQFF. DNA of the CDR3: TGCAGCGTTGAAGGGACTAGTTCTGAGCAGTTCTTC.

This chain connects TRBV28 to TRBJ2-4; a weak D match, TRBD2 (5 bases). V gave up 5 bases and J gave up 6 bases, with 20 bases separating them. CDR3 length: 16 residues. Germline V lookup: CDR1 MDHEN, CDR2 SYDVKM. CDR3: CASSPGNLKSGNIQYF. CDR3 nucleotide sequence: TGTGCCAGCAGTCCGGGGAACCTCAAAAGCGGAAACATTCAGTACTTC.

This chain connects TRBV5-4 to TRBJ2-7; TRBD2 agrees at 8 bases. CDR1 is SGHNT and CDR2 is YYREEE in the germline V gene (reference sequence). J gave up 4 bases and V 4 bases, and 7 bases lay outside the gene matches. The CDR3 covers 14 residues. CDR3 protein: CASSKGTSRYEQYF. CDR3 DNA sequence: TGTGCCAGCAGCAAGGGGACTAGTCGTTACGAGCAGTACTTC.

The chain recombines TRBV6-1 with TRBJ2-3; perhaps TRBD2 as D (6 bases). CDR1 is MNHNS and CDR2 is SASEGT in the germline V gene. Trimming left V 10 bases short and J 1 base short, with 12 bases between. This CDR3 region has 13 residues. The CDR3: CAIERRGTDTQYF. In nucleotides, the CDR3 is TGTGCCATCGAAAGGAGGGGCACAGATACGCAGTATTTT.

The gene calls are TRBV5-1 and TRBJ2-3; 7 nucleotides align to TRBD2. The CDR3 covers 16 residues. The junction had 13 bases not matched to a gene; V was cut back by 5 bases and J by 4 bases. Germline V gene data show CDR1 as SGHRS and CDR2 as YFSETQ. CDR3 residues: CASSPPKGGSADTQYF. The CDR3 DNA reads TGCGCCAGCAGTCCCCCAAAGGGAGGGTCCGCAGATACGCAGTATTTT.

CDR3 sequence: CASSVGGITYNEQFF. Written as DNA, the CDR3 is TGTGCCAGCAGTGTGGGGGGGATCACCTACAATGAGCAGTTCTTC. This chain uses TRBV2 with TRBJ2-1; 7 nucleotides agree with TRBD2. Germline V lookup: CDR1 SNHLY, CDR2 FYNNEI. V was pared by 4 bases and J by 2 bases, with 5 bases of the junction left unmatched. This CDR3 is built from 15 residues.

The chain carries TRBV7-3 and TRBJ1-2; D gene ambiguous. Trimming shortened V by 5 bases and J by 8 bases, and 24 bases separated the two germline ends. The CDR3 is made up of 16 amino acids. Germline V gene lookup returns CDR1 SGHTA and CDR2 FQGTGA. The CDR3 bases are TGTGCCAGCAGCAAATTCTCGTCCCAGGCCATTACGGGCTACACCTTC. It codes for CASSKFSSQAITGYTF.

This chain connects TRBV2 to TRBJ1-1; D call uncertain. Germline V gives CDR1 SNHLY, CDR2 FYNNEI. The CDR3 has 14 amino acids. The ends were cut back, 6 bases at V and 7 bases at J, with 18 bases in the middle. CDR3 bases: TGTGCCAGCAGAGATGATCGTACAGCTTATGAAGCTTTCTTT. It specifies CASRDDRTAYEAFF. Complete variable domain (other parts from reference TRBV2 and TRBJ1-1): EPEVTQTPSHQVTQMGQEVILRCVPISNHLYFYWYRQILGQKVEFLVSFYNNEISEKSEIFDDQFSVERPDGSNFTLKIRSTKLEDSAMYFCASRDDRTAYEAFFGQGTRLTVV.

The chain uses TRBV18 and TRBJ1-5; 7 bases map to TRBD1. V lost 3 bases to trimming and J lost 2 bases; unmatched junction nucleotides: 1. The CDR3 covers 14 residues. Germline CDR1 is KGHSH and CDR2 is LQKENI. This CDR3 reads CASSPTGGNQPQHF. The CDR3 bases are TGTGCCAGCTCACCTACAGGGGGCAATCAGCCCCAGCATTTT.

The V and J genes are TRBV7-8 and TRBJ1-2; no firm D call. This CDR3 spans 15 amino acids. V lost 5 bases, J lost 3 bases, and 16 bases lay in between. Germline V gene sequence: CDR1 SGHVS, CDR2 FQNEAQ. CDR3 nucleotides: TGTGCCAGCAGCACACACGGGTCCAGAGACTATGGCTACACCTTC. This gives the protein CASSTHGSRDYGYTF.

The chain uses TRBV18 and TRBJ2-4; TRBD1 might be the D (5 bases). CDR1 is KGHSH and CDR2 is LQKENI in the germline V gene. CDR3 size: 13 residues. The V end lost 3 bases, the J end lost 5 bases, and 8 bases lay between the germline ends. DNA for the CDR3: TGTGCCAGCTCACCGGGCAGGGAAAACATTCAGTACTTC. This gives the protein CASSPGRENIQYF.

This clone was counted once. The V call is TRBV5-5, the J call TRBJ1-2, with TRBD1 identical over 7 bases. The CDR3 has 13 amino acids. Germline trimming cut 3 bases from V and 9 bases from J; bases unmatched to any gene: 8. Germline CDR1 SGHKS, CDR2 YYEKEE (reference sequence). In DNA form, the CDR3 reads TGTGCCAGCAGCTACGACAGGGTTATTCGCTACACCTTC. Its protein product is CASSYDRVIRYTF.

This clone was observed once. The chain links TRBV15 to TRBJ1-2; 7 bases are a match to TRBD1. Germline V gives CDR1 LNHNV, CDR2 YYDKDF (reference sequence). J was trimmed by 7 bases and V by 0 bases; bases with no gene match: 17. The CDR3 extends over 18 amino acids. CDR3 nucleotide sequence: TGTGCCACCAGCAGAGATCTCGGACAGCCCCAGGGGGGAAGTGGCTACACCTTC. This gives the protein CATSRDLGQPQGGSGYTF.

The V and J genes are TRBV30 and TRBJ2-5; 12 nucleotides agree with TRBD2. After removal of 8 bases from V and 4 bases from J, the junction contained 14 bases not matched to a gene. Germline V gene lookup returns CDR1 GTSNPN and CDR2 SVGIG (reference sequence). This CDR3 has 16 amino acids. CDR3 sequence (DNA): TGTGCCCGCCCTAGACTAGCGGGAGAGTTTTTAGAGACCCAGTACTTC. This sequence encodes CARPRLAGEFLETQYF.

The chain joins TRBV19 to TRBJ1-2; 7 bases line up with TRBD1. Germline V CDR1 and CDR2: LNHDA, SQIVND (reference sequence). The CDR3 is made up of 18 amino acids. V was clipped by 5 bases and J by 4 bases; unmatched bases: 19. In nucleotides, the CDR3 is TGTGCCAGTAGTGTCCGTGGGGACAGAAGGTTTCGTAGCTATGGCTACACCTTC. This gives the protein CASSVRGDRRFRSYGYTF.

The chain has TRBV27 and TRBJ1-2, with 8 nucleotides matching TRBD1. The CDR3 has 15 residues. Germline V gene data show CDR1 as MNHEY and CDR2 as SMNVEV (reference sequence). V was pared by 6 bases and J by 1 base, with 7 bases of the junction left unmatched. For the CDR3, the DNA is TGTGCCAGCAGAAACCCGGGACAGGTTAACTATGGCTACACCTTC. This gives the protein CASRNPGQVNYGYTF.

The chain uses TRBV28 and TRBJ1-1; no clear D. Trimming shortened V by 8 bases and J by 1 base, and 8 bases separated the two germline ends. The CDR3 extends over 12 amino acids. CDR1 and CDR2 (germline): MDHEN, SYDVKM. CDR3 sequence reads: CASSRRNTEAFF. CDR3 in DNA: TGTGCCAGCTCCCGCAGGAACACTGAAGCTTTCTTT.

This clone was seen once. This chain connects TRBV2 to TRBJ1-5, with no clear D. The CDR3 length is 13 residues. CDR1 is SNHLY, CDR2 FYNNEI, per germline. V was pared by 7 bases and J by 5 bases, with 12 bases between. This chain's CDR3 is CASNGGEDQPQHF. The CDR3 DNA reads TGTGCCAGCAATGGCGGGGAGGATCAGCCCCAGCATTTT.